This T cell receptor (beta chain) was found in a study of siplizumab effects on memory and regulatory T cells. Study-wide results and limits: Alloreactive sequences traceable to unstimulated CD4+ memory cells declined significantly under siplizumab.

About this clone itself: What it binds is unknown.

TCRdb keeps only in-frame clones here, not all; method: immunoSEQ multiplex PCR. Altogether 13,000 or so clones are present, 40% being singletons, with the ten largest covering about a tenth. Researchers maintained the mixed lymphocyte reaction cells in coculture at 37°C for 5 to 7 days. This CDR3 has 16 amino acids. V was cut by 2 bases and J by 2 bases, with 16 bases left in between. In germline, CDR1 is SEHNR, CDR2 FQNEAQ (reference sequence). Material: CFSE-low (dividing) CD8+ T cells sorted from an allogeneic mixed lymphocyte reaction. The source is a human donor in good health; the cells came from an allogeneic mixed lymphocyte reaction. This rearrangement joins TRBV7-9 to TRBJ2-7, with a possible D match to TRBD2 (7 bases). CDR3 protein: CASSLRGAYPTYEQYF. CDR3 nucleotide sequence: TGTGCCAGCAGCTTACGGGGGGCCTACCCCACCTACGAGCAGTACTTC. The full variable domain, completed using reference TRBV7-9 and TRBJ2-7, is DTGVSQNPRHKITKRGQNVTFRCDPISEHNRLYWYRQTLGQGPEFLTYFQNEAQLEKSRLLSDRFSAERPKGSFSTLEIQRTEQGDSAMYLCASSLRGAYPTYEQYFGPGTRLTVT.